The source of this T cell receptor (beta chain) is a study of blood T cell repertoires in COVID-19. Study as a whole: The samples span acute and convalescent COVID-19 from the United States, Italy and Spain. In each case, the material was cDNA or gDNA derived from T cells, B-cell-depleted T cells, or PBMCs.

Authors' data handling: Scientists estimated how many nucleated cells there were by amplifying reference gene primers. Measured with immunoSEQ multiplex PCR; TCRdb has only the in-frame clones, and not every one. The V and J calls and clone size are taken from that table; D and trimming were inferred from the DNA. In the table there are roughly 100,000 clones, 88% of which are singletons. Sequenced input: peripheral blood. The TCR was taken from a human donor in a cohort sampled during active COVID-19.

The CDR3 bases are TGTGCCTGGAGTGGGACAGCTTCCAATGAGCAGTTCTTC. Translation gives CAWSGTASNEQFF. The chain combines TRBV30 with TRBJ2-1; a weak D match, TRBD1 (6 bases). CDR3 length equals 13 residues. Germline V gene data show CDR1 as GTSNPN and CDR2 as SVGIG (reference sequence). Trimming stripped 1 base from V and 6 bases from J, with 10 bases between.